These T cell receptor beta chains were read from a single sample in a study of T cells in Graves' hyperthyroidism and ophthalmopathy. Via MiXCR, TCRdb re-called the multiplex PCR reads, giving one row per CDR3 protein. Of about 510,000 distinct CDR3 sequences listed, roughly 45% are singletons. The sample consisted of peripheral blood or thyroid tissue (not recorded which). The receptors here all came from an adult woman with Graves' disease, either hyperthyroidism or ophthalmopathy (not recorded which). CDR3s include the opening cysteine and the closing phenylalanine or tryptophan. A D gene is named only where the DNA matches it firmly. Some rows have no size entry. The others give once, few or many, or a class for an expanded clone.

abundance | d_gene | j_gene | v_gene | CDR3aa | CDR3nt
. | . | TRBJ2-6 | TRBV4-1 | CASSLLGFSGANVLTF | TGCGCCAGCAGCCTACTGGGCTTTTCTGGGGCCAACGTCCTGACTTTC
many | . | TRBJ1-6 | TRBV2 | CASSMGEPSPLHF | TGTGCCAGCAGTATGGGGGAACCTTCACCCCTCCACTTT
many | . | TRBJ1-3 | TRBV12-3/TRBV12-4 | CASSLGTPDGNTIYF | TGTGCCAGCAGTTTGGGTACTCCGGATGGAAACACCATATATTTT
many | . | TRBJ2-5 | TRBV11-2 | CASSPTGGYETQYF | TGTGCCAGCAGCCCCACCGGGGGCTACGAGACCCAGTACTTC
. | . | TRBJ2-2 | TRBV14 | CASSQAPAGTGELFF | TGTGCCAGCAGCCAAGCCCCAGCGGGCACCGGAGAGCTGTTTTTT
many | . | TRBJ1-3 | TRBV19 | CASRFPGQGSGNTIYF | TGTGCCAGTAGATTCCCGGGCCAAGGATCCGGAAACACCATATATTTT
. | . | TRBJ2-5 | TRBV7-9 | CASSSHPLNQPQYF | TGTGCCAGCAGTTCCCACCCCCTGAATCAGCCCCAGTACTTC
. | . | TRBJ1-3 | TRBV10-3 | CAINSGPRGNTIYF | TGTGCCATCAATTCGGGGCCTCGTGGAAACACCATATATTTT
. | . | TRBJ1-1 | TRBV5-6 | CASSSMGVGKNTEAFF | TGTGCCAGCAGCTCCATGGGGGTGGGGAAGAACACTGAAGCTTTCTTT
. | . | TRBJ1-6 | TRBV25-1 | CASNELALGPISYNSPLHF | TGTGCCAGCAATGAACTTGCTCTGGGCCCTATCTCCTATAATTCACCCCTCCACTTT
. | TRBD2 | TRBJ2-5 | TRBV24-1 | CATNTTGTSGGETQYF | TGTGCCACCAATACCACCGGGACTAGCGGGGGGGAGACCCAGTACTTC
many | . | TRBJ1-2 | TRBV4-3 | CASSQRGTANSNYGYTF | TGCGCCAGCAGCCAACGTGGGACGGCCAACTCTAACTATGGCTACACCTTC
. | . | TRBJ2-7 | TRBV6-1 | CASSHTSVEGGTVYEQYF | TGTGCCAGCAGCCACACTAGCGTTGAAGGGGGAACAGTGTACGAGCAGTACTTC
. | . | TRBJ1-2 | TRBV2 | CASSPWDGNYGYTF | TGTGCCAGCAGCCCCTGGGACGGCAACTATGGCTACACCTTC
few | . | TRBJ2-5 | TRBV20-1 | CSARVSQETQYF | TGCAGTGCTAGAGTTAGCCAAGAGACCCAGTACTTC
. | . | TRBJ1-3 | TRBV29-1 | CSVEGRGRYAGNTIYF | TGCAGCGTTGAAGGAAGAGGGCGGTATGCTGGAAACACCATATATTTT
. | TRBD1 | TRBJ1-2 | TRBV29-1 | CSVEKGGAGYGYTF | TGCAGCGTTGAGAAAGGGGGCGCCGGCTATGGCTACACCTTC
. | TRBD2 | TRBJ2-3 | TRBV29-1 | CSVAGGSPTDTQYF | TGCAGCGTAGCGGGAGGGAGCCCCACAGATACGCAGTATTTT
many | . | TRBJ1-2 | TRBV12-3/TRBV12-4 | CASSPTWVFGGYTF | TGTGCCAGCAGTCCGACTTGGGTTTTTGGCGGCTACACCTTC
. | . | TRBJ2-6 | TRBV20-1 | CSARANTEAF | TGCAGTGCTAGAGCCAACACTGAAGCTTTC
. | TRBD1 | TRBJ2-7 | TRBV7-9 | CASSTGQPVAGDEQYF | TGTGCCAGTAGTACGGGACAGCCAGTCGCCGGGGACGAGCAGTACTTC
. | . | TRBJ1-1 | TRBV29-1 | CSVEVPGGRVDTEAFF | TGCAGCGTTGAAGTTCCCGGGGGCCGGGTTGACACTGAAGCTTTCTTT
many | . | TRBJ1-2 | TRBV28 | CASSLSRGGDGYTF | TGTGCCAGCAGTTTATCCAGGGGAGGGGATGGCTACACCTTC
many | TRBD1 | TRBJ1-5 | TRBV20-1 | CSARQGDSNQPQHF | TGCAGTGCTAGACAGGGGGATTCGAATCAGCCCCAGCATTTT
. | . | TRBJ2-1 | TRBV7-9 | CASSLATVNEQFF | TGTGCCAGCAGCTTAGCTACGGTGAATGAGCAGTTCTTC
. | . | TRBJ2-7 | TRBV7-3 | CASSLGQYTEQYF | TGTGCCAGCAGCTTAGGGCAGTATACCGAGCAGTACTTC
. | . | TRBJ1-6 | TRBV7-8 | CASIGGGSPLHF | TGTGCCAGCATCGGAGGGGGTTCACCCCTCCACTTT
few | . | TRBJ2-7 | TRBV7-9 | CASSLGRQGGGEQYF | TGTGCCAGCAGCTTGGGTCGTCAGGGTGGCGGCGAGCAGTACTTC
. | . | TRBJ2-7 | TRBV11-2 | CASSRDGLEYEQYF | TGTGCCAGCAGTCGAGACGGGTTGGAATACGAGCAGTACTTC
few | . | TRBJ1-5 | TRBV7-2 | CASSLGVEQPQHF | TGTGCCAGCAGCTTAGGGGTGGAGCAGCCCCAGCATTTT
. | . | TRBJ2-1 | TRBV10-1 | CASSDSGGPQFF | TGCGCCAGCAGTGACTCCGGGGGGCCGCAGTTCTTC